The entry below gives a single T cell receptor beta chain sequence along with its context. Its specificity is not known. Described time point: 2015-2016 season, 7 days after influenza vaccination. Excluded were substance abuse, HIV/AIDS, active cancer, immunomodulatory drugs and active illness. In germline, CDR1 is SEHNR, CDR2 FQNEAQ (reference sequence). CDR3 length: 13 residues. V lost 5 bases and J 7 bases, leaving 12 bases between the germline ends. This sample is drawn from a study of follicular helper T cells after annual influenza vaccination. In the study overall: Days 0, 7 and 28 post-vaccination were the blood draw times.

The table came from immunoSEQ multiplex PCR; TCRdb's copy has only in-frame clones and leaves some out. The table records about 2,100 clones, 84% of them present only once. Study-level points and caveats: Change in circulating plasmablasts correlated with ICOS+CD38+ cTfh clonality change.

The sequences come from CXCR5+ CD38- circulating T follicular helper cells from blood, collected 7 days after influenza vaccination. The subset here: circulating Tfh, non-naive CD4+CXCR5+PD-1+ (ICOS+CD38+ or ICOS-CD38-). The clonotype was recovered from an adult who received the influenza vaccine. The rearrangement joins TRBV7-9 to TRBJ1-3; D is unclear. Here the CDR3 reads CASSARTRNTIYF. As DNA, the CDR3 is TGTGCCAGCAGCGCAAGGACTCGGAACACCATATATTTT.